This T cell receptor (beta chain) was identified during a study of neurological immune-mediated disorders. V was pared by 3 bases and J by 7 bases, with 6 bases of the junction left unmatched. This CDR3 has 14 residues. CDR1 MNHNS and CDR2 SASEGT come from the germline V gene. Sorted libraries came from 950,000 to 1,000,000 CD4+ or CD8+ T cells. This clonotype was picked up many times. 5'RACE employing 10-nucleotide random UMIs yielded the cDNA. Every sequencing run drew on 15-18 subjects and yielded over 180 million TCR-beta sequences. TCRdb re-called the 5' RACE reads through MiXCR, storing one row per CDR3 protein. The data show approximately 15,000 distinct CDR3 sequences, over 10% seen once.

This receptor was identified in a female donor with HTLV-1-associated myelopathy (HAM/TSP). Sample: CD8+ T cells from blood. This chain joins TRBV6-1 and TRBJ2-5; 9 bases match TRBD1. CDR3 loop: CASSDGTGWGTQYF. The CDR3 nucleotides are TGTGCCAGCAGTGACGGGACAGGGTGGGGGACCCAGTACTTC.